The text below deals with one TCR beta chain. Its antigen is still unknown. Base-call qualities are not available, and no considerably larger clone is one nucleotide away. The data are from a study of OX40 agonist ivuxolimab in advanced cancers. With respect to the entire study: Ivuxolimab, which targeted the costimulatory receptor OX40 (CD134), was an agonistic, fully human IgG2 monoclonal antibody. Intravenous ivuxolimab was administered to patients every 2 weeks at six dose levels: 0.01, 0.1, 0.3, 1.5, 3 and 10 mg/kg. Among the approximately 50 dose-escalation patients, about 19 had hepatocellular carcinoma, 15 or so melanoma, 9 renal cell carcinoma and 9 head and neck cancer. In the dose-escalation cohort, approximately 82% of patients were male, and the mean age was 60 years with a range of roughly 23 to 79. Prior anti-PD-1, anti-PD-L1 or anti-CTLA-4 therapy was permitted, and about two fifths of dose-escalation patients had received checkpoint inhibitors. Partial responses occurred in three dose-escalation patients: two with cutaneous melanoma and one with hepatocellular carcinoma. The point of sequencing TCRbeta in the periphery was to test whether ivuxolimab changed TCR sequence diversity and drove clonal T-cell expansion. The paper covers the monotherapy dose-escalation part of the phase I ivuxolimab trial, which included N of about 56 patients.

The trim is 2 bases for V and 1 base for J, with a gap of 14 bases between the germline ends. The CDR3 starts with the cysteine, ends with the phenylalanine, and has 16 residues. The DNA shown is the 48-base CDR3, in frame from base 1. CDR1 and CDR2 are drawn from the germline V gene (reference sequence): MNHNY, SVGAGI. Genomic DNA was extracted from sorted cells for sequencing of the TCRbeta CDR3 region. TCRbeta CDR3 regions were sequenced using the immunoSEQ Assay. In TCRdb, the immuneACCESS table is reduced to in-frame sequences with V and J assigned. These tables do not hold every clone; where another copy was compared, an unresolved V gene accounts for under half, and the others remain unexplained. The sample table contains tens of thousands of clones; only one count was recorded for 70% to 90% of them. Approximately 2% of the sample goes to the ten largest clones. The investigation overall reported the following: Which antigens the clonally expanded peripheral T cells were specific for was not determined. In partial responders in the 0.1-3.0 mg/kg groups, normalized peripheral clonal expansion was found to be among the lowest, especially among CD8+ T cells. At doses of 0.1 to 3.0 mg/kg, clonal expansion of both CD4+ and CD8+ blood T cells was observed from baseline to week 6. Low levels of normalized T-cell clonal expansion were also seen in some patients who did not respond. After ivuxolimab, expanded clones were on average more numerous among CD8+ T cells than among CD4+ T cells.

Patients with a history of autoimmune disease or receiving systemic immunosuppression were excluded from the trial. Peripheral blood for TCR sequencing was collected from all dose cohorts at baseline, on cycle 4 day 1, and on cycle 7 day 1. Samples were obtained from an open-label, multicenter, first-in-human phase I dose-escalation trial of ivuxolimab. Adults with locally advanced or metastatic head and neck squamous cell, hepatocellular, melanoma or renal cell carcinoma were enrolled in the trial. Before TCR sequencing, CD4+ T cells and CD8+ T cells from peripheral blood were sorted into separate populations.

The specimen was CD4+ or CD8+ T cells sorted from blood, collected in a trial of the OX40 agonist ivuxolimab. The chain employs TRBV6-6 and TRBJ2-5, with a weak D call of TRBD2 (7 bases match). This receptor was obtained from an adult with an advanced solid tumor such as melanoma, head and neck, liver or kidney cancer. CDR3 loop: CASSYLRGGAQETQYF. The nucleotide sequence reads TGTGCCAGCAGTTACCTCCGAGGGGGGGCCCAAGAGACCCAGTACTTC.